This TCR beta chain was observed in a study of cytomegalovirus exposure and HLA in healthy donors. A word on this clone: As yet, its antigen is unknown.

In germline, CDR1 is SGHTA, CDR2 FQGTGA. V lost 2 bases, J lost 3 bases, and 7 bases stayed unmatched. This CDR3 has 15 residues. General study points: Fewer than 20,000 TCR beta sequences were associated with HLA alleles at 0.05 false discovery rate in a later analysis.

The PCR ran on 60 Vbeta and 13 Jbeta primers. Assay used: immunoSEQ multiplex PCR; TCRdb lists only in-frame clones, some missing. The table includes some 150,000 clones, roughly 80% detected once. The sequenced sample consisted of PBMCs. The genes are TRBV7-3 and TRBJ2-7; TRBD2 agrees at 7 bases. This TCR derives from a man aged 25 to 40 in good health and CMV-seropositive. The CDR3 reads CASSLGRGGRYEQYF. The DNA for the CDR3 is TGTGCCAGCAGCTTAGGGAGGGGAGGCCGCTACGAGCAGTACTTC.